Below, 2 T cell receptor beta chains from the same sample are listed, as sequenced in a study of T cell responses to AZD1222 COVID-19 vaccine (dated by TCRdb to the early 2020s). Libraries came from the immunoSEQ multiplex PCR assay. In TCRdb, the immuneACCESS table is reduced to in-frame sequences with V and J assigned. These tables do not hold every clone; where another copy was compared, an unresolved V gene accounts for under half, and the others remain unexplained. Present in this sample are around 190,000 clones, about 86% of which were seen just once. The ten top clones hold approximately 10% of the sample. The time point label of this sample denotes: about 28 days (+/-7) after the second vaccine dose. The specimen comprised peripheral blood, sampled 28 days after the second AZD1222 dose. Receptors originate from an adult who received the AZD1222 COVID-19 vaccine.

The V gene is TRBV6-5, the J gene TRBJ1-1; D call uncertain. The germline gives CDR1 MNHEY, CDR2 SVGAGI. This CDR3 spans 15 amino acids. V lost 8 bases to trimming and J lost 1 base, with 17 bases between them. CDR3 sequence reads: CASPHSGPRNTEAFF. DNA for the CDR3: TGTGCCAGCCCTCATTCCGGACCCCGGAACACTGAAGCTTTCTTT.

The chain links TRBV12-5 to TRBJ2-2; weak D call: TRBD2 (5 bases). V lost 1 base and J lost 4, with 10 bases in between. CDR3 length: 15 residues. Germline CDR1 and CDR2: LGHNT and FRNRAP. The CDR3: CASGLGRVFTGELFF. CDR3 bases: TGTGCTAGTGGTTTGGGGCGGGTTTTCACCGGGGAGCTGTTTTTT.